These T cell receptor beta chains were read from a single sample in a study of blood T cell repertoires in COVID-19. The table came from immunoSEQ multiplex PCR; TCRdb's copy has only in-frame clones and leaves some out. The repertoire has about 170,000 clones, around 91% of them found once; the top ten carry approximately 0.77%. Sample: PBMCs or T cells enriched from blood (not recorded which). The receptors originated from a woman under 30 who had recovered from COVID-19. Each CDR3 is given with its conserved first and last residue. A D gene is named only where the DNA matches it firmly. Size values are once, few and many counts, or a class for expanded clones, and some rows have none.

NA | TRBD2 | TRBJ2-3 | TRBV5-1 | TGCGCCAGCAGCCCCAGGGTGACTAGCGGATACACAGATACGCAGTATTTT | CASSPRVTSGYTDTQYF
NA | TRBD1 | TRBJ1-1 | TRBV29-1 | TGCAGCGTTGGCAGGGGGCAAACTGAAGCTTTCTTT | CSVGRGQTEAFF
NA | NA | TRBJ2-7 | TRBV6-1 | TGTGCCAGCAGTGAAGACGAGTGGTCCCCGTACTTC | CASSEDEWSPYF
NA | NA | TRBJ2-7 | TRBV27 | TGTGCCAGCAGTGCTAGGGAGCCGGGAGCCTACGAGCAGTACTTC | CASSAREPGAYEQYF
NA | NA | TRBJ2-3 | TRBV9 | TGTGCCAGCAGCGCTTCTAGCACAGATACGCAGTATTTT | CASSASSTDTQYF
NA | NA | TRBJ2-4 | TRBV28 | TGTGCCAGCAGCCCACCTGAGGGTTACATTCAGTACTTC | CASSPPEGYIQYF
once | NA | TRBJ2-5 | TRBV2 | TGTGCCGGGGGGACCGAGCAGGGAGAGACCCAGTACTTC | CAGGTEQGETQYF
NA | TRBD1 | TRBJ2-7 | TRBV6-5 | TGTGCCAGCAGCTCCTCCGGGACAGGGGCCCACGAGCAGTACTTC | CASSSSGTGAHEQYF
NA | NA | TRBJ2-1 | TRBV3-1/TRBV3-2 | TGTGCCAGCAGCCACTCAGGCGAGCAGTTCTTC | CASSHSGEQFF
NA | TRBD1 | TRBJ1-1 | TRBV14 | TGTGCCAGCAGCCTCAGACAGGGGACTGAAGCTTTCTTT | CASSLRQGTEAFF
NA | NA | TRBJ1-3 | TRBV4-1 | TGCGCCAGCAGCCGAATCCTAATTGAGAACACCATATATTTT | CASSRILIENTIYF
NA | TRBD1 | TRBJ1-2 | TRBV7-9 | TGTGCCAGCAGCCCCCCCGGGGACAGGGGCTCTGGCTACACCTTC | CASSPPGDRGSGYTF
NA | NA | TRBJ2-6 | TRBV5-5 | TGTGCCAGCAGCTTGCGAGGGTCTGGGGCCAACGTCCTGACTTTC | CASSLRGSGANVLTF
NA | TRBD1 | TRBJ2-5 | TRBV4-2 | TGTGCCAGCAGCCAAGGATCCGGGACAGTAGAAGAGACCCAGTACTTC | CASSQGSGTVEETQYF
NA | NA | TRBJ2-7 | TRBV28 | TGTGCCAGTGTCGTCGGAACAGGGCACCGCGAGCAGTACTTC | CASVVGTGHREQYF
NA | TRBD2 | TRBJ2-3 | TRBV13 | TGTGCCAGCAGCTTATTGAGCGGGATGGGTTTTGGAGATACGCAGTATTTT | CASSLLSGMGFGDTQYF
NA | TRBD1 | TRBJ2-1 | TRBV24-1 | TGTGCCACCAGTGACTCTACAGGGGCGACCTACAATGAGCAGTTCTTC | CATSDSTGATYNEQFF